What follows describes a single TCR beta chain. Its matching antigen is unknown. Using its own MiXCR run on the reads, TCRdb lists one record per CDR3 protein. The sample records approximately 350,000 distinct CDR3 sequences, about 35% being singletons. This sample was included in a study of T cell repertoires in cytomegalovirus infection. Whole-study context: Recently identified HLA-C-restricted CMV epitopes were used, and well-studied HLA-B-restricted CMV epitopes were used as well. Indicated by public TCR beta signatures were CMV infection and matching HLA type.

Regarding the study as a whole: HLA-C-restricted, CMV-specific TCR beta clonotypes were dominant ex vivo. Adding up the frequency of public TCR beta families identified people who carried CMV plus the relevant HLA.

This TCR was sampled from a human donor in good health (CMV status not recorded). Some clones in this sample may be carry-over from other donors' samples. Sample: cultured PBMCs, taken from culture after CMV antigen stimulation.

CDR3 coding DNA: TGCGCCAGCACCTTCGAGGCAGAAAGACTAGCGGGAGCCGGCAATGAGCAGTTCTTC. This sequence encodes CASTFEAERLAGAGNEQFF. The chain carries TRBV5-1 and TRBJ2-1; TRBD2 matches 12 bases. The CDR3 extends over 19 amino acids. Germline CDR1 and CDR2: SGHRS and YFSETQ. V shed 6 bases, J shed 6 bases, and the junction held 19 bases outside the gene matches.